The T cell receptor (beta chain) described here comes from a study of cytomegalovirus exposure and HLA in healthy donors. This CDR3 has 14 amino acids. With V trimmed by 5 bases and J by 0 bases, 4 bases remained unmatched. Germline CDR1 reads SGHRS; CDR2 reads YFSETQ. Study-level points and caveats: In a later analysis, several top co-occurrence clusters appeared linked to parvovirus B19, influenza, CMV and Epstein-Barr virus. Many donors shared some public TCRs, even though most TCR sequences were rare. Analysis performed later found 16,951 TCR beta sequences associated with HLA alleles at 0.05 false discovery rate. The study had only CMV serostatus as immune exposure information.

Of note for this clone: Its target is not known.

It was with 60 Vbeta and 13 Jbeta primers that the PCR ran. The repertoire was sequenced with immunoSEQ multiplex PCR; TCRdb's copy has only in-frame clones and lacks some. The sample shows roughly 150,000 clones, about 84% of them seen only once. V usage is TRBV5-1 and J usage is TRBJ2-7, with 8 bases lining up with TRBD2. Sequenced: PBMCs. The TCR was taken from a man in his fifties or sixties in good health and CMV-seropositive. The CDR3 coding sequence is TGCGCCAGCAGTAGCGGGACCCGCTCCTACGAGCAGTACTTC. Its protein product is CASSSGTRSYEQYF.